This entry lists 9 T cell receptor beta chains sequenced from one sample in a study of blood T cells in healthy people across ages. Through a sample-barcoded 5' primer and a J-beta primer mix, a second PCR was run for roughly 6 to 11 cycles. TCRdb analysed the 5' RACE reads with MiXCR anew, one entry per CDR3 protein. The sample lists approximately 900,000 distinct CDR3 sequences; 25% to 30% were seen once. These data are also associated with another study on T cells of mothers and their children.

Material: blood. These TCRs come from a woman between 35 and 50 years old in good health.

This clonotype was seen a handful of times. The V gene is TRBV5-1, the J gene TRBJ2-7, with 9 bases identical to TRBD1. The CDR3 extends over 14 amino acids. Germline-derived CDR1 and CDR2 are SGHRS and YFSETQ. V gave up 4 bases and J gave up 4 bases; unmatched junction bases: 6. CDR3 nucleotides: TGCGCCAGCAGCGCCGGGACAGGGCTTTACGAGCAGTACTTC. Translation: CASSAGTGLYEQYF.

The chain has TRBV10-2 and TRBJ2-3; a weak D match, TRBD2 (5 bases). Trimming cost V 6 bases and J 4 bases, with 17 bases left between them. The CDR3 runs 15 residues. The germline CDR1 and CDR2 sequences are WSHSY and SAAADI. The CDR3 is CASRATRAPPDTQYF. The CDR3 DNA reads TGCGCCAGCAGAGCTACTAGGGCTCCTCCAGATACGCAGTATTTT.

The rearrangement joins TRBV28 to TRBJ2-7, with 7 bases that match TRBD2. CDR1 is MDHEN and CDR2 is SYDVKM in the germline V gene. The CDR3 spans 15 residues. V was clipped by 3 bases and J by 2 bases; unmatched bases: 7. CDR3 coding DNA: TGTGCCAGCAGTTTTTTGGCGGGGGAGCCCTACGAGCAGTACTTC. This gives the protein CASSFLAGEPYEQYF.

This clonotype was observed a few times. The rearrangement uses TRBV12-3 or TRBV12-4 and TRBJ2-3; 8 bases are a match to TRBD2. Germline trimming cut 6 bases from V and 4 bases from J; bases unmatched to any gene: 6. The CDR3 is made up of 14 amino acids. The CDR3 region has the DNA TGTGCCAGCAGCCCGCGGGGGGCAGCAGATACGCAGTATTTT. Its protein is CASSPRGAADTQYF.

The CDR3 coding sequence is TGTGCCAGCAGCCTCTACGGGACAGGGCGTTACAATGAGCAGTTCTTC. Translated: CASSLYGTGRYNEQFF. The chain employs TRBV5-5 and TRBJ2-1; 9 bases align to TRBD1. Germline V CDR1 and CDR2: SGHKS, YYEKEE (reference sequence). The CDR3 sequence is 16 residues long. V was pared by 4 bases and J by 4 bases, with 9 bases of the junction left unmatched. Complete variable domain (other parts from reference TRBV5-5 and TRBJ2-1): DAGVTQSPTHLIKTRGQQVTLRCSPISGHKSVSWYQQVLGQGPQFIFQYYEKEERGRGNFPDRFSARQFPNYSSELNVNALLLGDSALYLCASSLYGTGRYNEQFFGPGTRLTVL.

The rearrangement joins TRBV20-1 to TRBJ2-1, with 7 bases identical to TRBD2. The ends lost 3 bases at V and 4 bases at J; junction bases unmatched: 15. The CDR3 covers 17 residues. CDR1 DFQATT and CDR2 SNEGSKA come from the germline V gene (reference sequence). This CDR3 reads CSASYGGRGDPYNEQFF. The DNA of the CDR3 is TGCAGTGCTAGTTACGGGGGACGGGGGGACCCTTACAATGAGCAGTTCTTC.

There are many counts of this clonotype. This chain links TRBV9 with TRBJ1-6, with 7 bases aligning to TRBD1. Trimming at V came to 0 bases and at J to 10 bases, leaving 4 bases not matched to a gene. Germline CDR1 SGDLS, CDR2 YYNGEE. The CDR3 consists of 14 residues. As DNA, the CDR3 is TGTGCCAGCAGCGTAGATGACAGGGAGTCACCCCTCCACTTT. Its protein product is CASSVDDRESPLHF.

The chain links TRBV18 to TRBJ1-1; D is unclear. V was cut by 5 bases and J by 6 bases, with 10 bases left in between. There are 12 residues in the CDR3. Germline lookup yields CDR1 KGHSH and CDR2 LQKENI. As DNA, the CDR3 is TGTGCCAGCTCATCCCCCCCCGCTGAAGCTTTCTTT. Translated: CASSSPPAEAFF.

V and J are TRBV20-1 and TRBJ1-4; 10 bases match TRBD1. The trim removed 5 bases at V and 4 bases at J, leaving 7 bases unmatched. The germline V gene encodes CDR1 DFQATT and CDR2 SNEGSKA (reference sequence). This CDR3 has 15 amino acids. The CDR3 DNA is TGCAGTGCTGGGGGACAGGGGTGGAATAATGAAAAACTGTTTTTT. Translating gives CSAGGQGWNNEKLFF.